This TCR beta chain was sequenced in a study of OX40 agonist ivuxolimab in advanced cancers. Turning to the overall study: Ivuxolimab, which targeted the costimulatory receptor OX40 (CD134), was an agonistic, fully human IgG2 monoclonal antibody. The dose-escalation cohort was approximately 83% male with a mean age of approximately 60 years, ranging from roughly 23 to 90. Patients were allowed to have had prior anti-PD-1, anti-PD-L1 or anti-CTLA-4 therapy, and 40% of the dose-escalation patients had been treated with checkpoint inhibitors. Three dose-escalation patients achieved partial responses, one with hepatocellular carcinoma and two with cutaneous melanoma. Peripheral TCRbeta sequencing aimed to test whether ivuxolimab altered TCR sequence diversity and caused clonal T-cell expansion. The paper covers the monotherapy dose-escalation part of the phase I ivuxolimab trial, which included N ≈ 50 patients. Intravenous ivuxolimab was administered to patients every 2 weeks at six dose levels: 0.01, 0.1, 0.3, 1.5, 3 and 10 mg/kg. Of the 52 patients in dose escalation, about 20 had hepatocellular carcinoma, around 15 had melanoma, 9 had renal cell carcinoma and 9 had head and neck cancer. What the authors observed across the whole study: At doses of 0.1 to 3.0 mg/kg, clonal expansion of both CD4+ and CD8+ T cells in blood was seen between baseline and week 6. In the 0.1-3.0 mg/kg groups, partial responders had among the lowest normalized peripheral clonal expansion, particularly in CD8+ T cells. The antigen specificity of the clonally expanded peripheral T cells was not determined. After ivuxolimab, more expanded clones were found on average in CD8+ T cells than in CD4+ T cells. Low levels of normalized T-cell clonal expansion were also shown by some nonresponding patients.

The trial excluded patients who had a history of autoimmune disease or who were on systemic immunosuppression. Peripheral blood for TCR sequencing was collected from all dose cohorts at baseline, on cycle 4 day 1, and on cycle 7 day 1. Samples were obtained from an open-label, multicenter, first-in-human phase I dose-escalation trial of ivuxolimab. Adults with locally advanced or metastatic melanoma, renal cell, hepatocellular, or head and neck squamous cell carcinoma were enrolled in the trial. Before TCR sequencing, CD4+ T cells and CD8+ T cells from peripheral blood were sorted into separate populations. Taken from cysteine to phenylalanine, the CDR3 has 14 residues. Kept here is only the CDR3 DNA, which spans 42 bases and is read in frame from base 1. Trimming costs V 6 bases and J 1 base, and their ends lie 10 bases apart. Via the germline V gene, CDR1 is SNHLY and CDR2 FYNNEI. Genomic DNA was isolated from the sorted cells so that the TCRbeta CDR3 region could be sequenced. The immunoSEQ Assay was used for sequencing of TCRbeta CDR3 regions. Sourced from immuneACCESS, this table was stored by TCRdb with only in-frame sequences that have V and J called. A share of the clones is absent; for the studies checked, an unresolved V gene accounts for under half, and the remainder has no known explanation. The sample table shows 75,000 to 95,000 clones, and about 85% are seen once. 0.2% to 0.25% of the sample is held by the ten biggest clonotypes.

A few counts support this clone. Its antigen is not yet known. No qualities accompany the bases; no much larger clone lies one base away. The receptor chain draws on TRBV2 and TRBJ1-5; tentative D gene TRBD1, with 5 bases matching. The sample consisted of CD4+ or CD8+ T cells sorted from blood, taken in a trial of the OX40 agonist ivuxolimab. This TCR derives from an adult with an advanced solid tumor such as melanoma, head and neck, liver or kidney cancer. The nucleotide sequence is given as TGTGCCAGCAGGTCAGGGCTGAGCAATCAGCCCCAGCATTTT. Translated, it gives CASRSGLSNQPQHF.